This entry lists 2 T cell receptor beta chains sequenced from one sample in a study of blood T cell repertoires in COVID-19. Assay: immunoSEQ multiplex PCR; the TCRdb copy retains only in-frame clones and omits some. The profile covers around 220,000 clones, with roughly 90% appearing a single time and 2.2% taken by the ten largest. Sequencing was carried out using peripheral blood. These receptors came from a woman aged 45 to 65 with acute or convalescent COVID-19.

This sequence joins TRBV5-6 and TRBJ2-3; 7 bases align to TRBD2. CDR1 is SGHDT, CDR2 YYEEEE, per germline. This CDR3 has 14 residues. The V and J ends lost 3 bases and 2 bases, in that order; junction bases with no gene match: 3. As DNA, the CDR3 is TGTGCCAGCAGCTCGGGACTACTCACAGATACGCAGTATTTT. Protein: CASSSGLLTDTQYF.

The genes are TRBV13 and TRBJ2-2; 8 nucleotides align to TRBD2. V gave up 2 bases and J gave up 5 bases; unmatched junction bases: 7. The V gene's germline CDR1 is PRHDT and CDR2 FYEKMQ (reference sequence). The CDR3 loop spans 16 amino acids. The CDR3 here is CASSLKAGDPTGELFF. CDR3 DNA sequence: TGTGCCAGCAGCTTAAAAGCGGGAGATCCGACCGGGGAGCTGTTTTTT. The whole variable domain, remainder taken from reference TRBV13 and TRBJ2-2, is AAGVIQSPRHLIKEKRETATLKCYPIPRHDTVYWYQQGPGQDPQFLISFYEKMQSDKGSIPDRFSAQQFSDYHSELNMSSLELGDSALYFCASSLKAGDPTGELFFGEGSRLTVL.